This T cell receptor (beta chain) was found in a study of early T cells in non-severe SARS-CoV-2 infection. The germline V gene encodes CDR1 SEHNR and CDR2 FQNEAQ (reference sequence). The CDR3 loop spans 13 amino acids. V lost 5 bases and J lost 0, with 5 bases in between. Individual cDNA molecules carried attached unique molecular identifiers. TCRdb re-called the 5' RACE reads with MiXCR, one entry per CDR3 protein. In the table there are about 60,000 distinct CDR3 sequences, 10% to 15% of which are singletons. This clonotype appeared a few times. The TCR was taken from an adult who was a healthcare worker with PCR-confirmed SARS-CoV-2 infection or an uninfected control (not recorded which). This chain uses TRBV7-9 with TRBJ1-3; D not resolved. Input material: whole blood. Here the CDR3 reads CASSLLSGNTIYF. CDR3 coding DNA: TGTGCCAGCAGCCTGCTCTCTGGAAACACCATATATTTT. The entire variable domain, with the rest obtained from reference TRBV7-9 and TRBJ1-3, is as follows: DTGVSQNPRHKITKRGQNVTFRCDPISEHNRLYWYRQTLGQGPEFLTYFQNEAQLEKSRLLSDRFSAERPKGSFSTLEIQRTEQGDSAMYLCASSLLSGNTIYFGEGSWLTVV.